The rows below give T cell receptor beta chains drawn from one sample of a study of T cell responses to AZD1222 COVID-19 vaccine. Here immunoSEQ multiplex PCR was the method, and the copy in TCRdb shows in-frame clones only, minus some. The sample lists approximately 100,000 clones, over 70% seen once, with about 8.7% in the top ten. Sequenced here: peripheral blood, sampled on day 0 of AZD1222 vaccination. All receptors derive from an adult in good health. CDR3s include the opening cysteine and the closing phenylalanine or tryptophan.

v_call	cdr3_aa
TRBV6-1	CASSDSFRVQQPQHF
TRBV5-6	CASSLTPAEQYF
TRBV5-1	CASSSSALPSSYNSPLHF
TRBV7-9	CASSAGWDGYTF
TRBV6-5	CASSYSMAARANVLTF
TRBV10-3	CAISKNPLQLAGGPPTSGELFF
TRBV10-3	CATGSGGSSYEQYF
TRBV7-2	CASSNRTGANTGELFF
TRBV12-3/TRBV12-4	CASSVGKRDGYTF
TRBV12-3/TRBV12-4	CASRPTGDSPLHF
TRBV9	CASSPTLNEAFF
TRBV12-3/TRBV12-4	CATLSQGATEAFF
TRBV28	CATKGHQNIQYF
TRBV7-2	CASSSKRGRTDTQYF
TRBV11-3	CASSVQGGGETQYF
TRBV27	CASSTLGQGKETQYF
TRBV5-6	CASSLGGGSYNEQFF
TRBV2	CASRRTGAGTGELFF
TRBV28	CASSLDGQQVSPLHF
TRBV2	CASSRSGQYNEKLFF
TRBV7-2	CASSFAGGPNYEQYF
TRBV7-2	CASSLRGQGASGNQPQHF
TRBV3-1/TRBV3-2	CASSQESDSESSYEQYF
TRBV5-1	CASSLPFGLGGYTF
TRBV11-2	CASSSTTSPLHF
TRBV7-7	CASSLAGGTQETQYF
TRBV6-2/TRBV6-3	CASSYLDNNNSPLHF
TRBV2	CARSVTGNEQFF
TRBV19	CASKTSGGLHSRDTQYF
TRBV1	CTSSQVLSSGGYNEQFF
TRBV28	CASSSPRTGASYEQYF